Below are 24 T cell receptor beta chains sequenced from a single sample in a study of blood T cell repertoires in COVID-19. TCRdb keeps only in-frame clones here, not all; method: immunoSEQ multiplex PCR. The table lists approximately 24,000 clones, 70% to 90% of them singletons. The sample consisted of peripheral blood. The receptors derive from a man between 65 and 80 years old with acute or convalescent COVID-19.

The J gene is TRBJ2-1, the V gene TRBV6-6, with 9 bases identical to TRBD1. This CDR3 has 14 residues. Germline V lookup: CDR1 MNHNY, CDR2 SVGAGI (reference sequence). The trim removed 7 bases at V and 2 bases at J, leaving 3 bases unmatched. The CDR3 loop reads CASTGTGPYNEQFF. The CDR3 nucleotides read TGTGCCAGCACCGGGACAGGGCCCTACAATGAGCAGTTCTTC.

The chain is built from TRBV5-4 and TRBJ2-2, with D perhaps matching TRBD1 (5 bases). V lost 3 bases, J lost 7 bases, and 16 bases lay in between. Germline V gene lookup returns CDR1 SGHNT and CDR2 YYREEE (reference sequence). CDR3 length: 15 residues. The CDR3 spells CASSSSGSQGGELFF. The CDR3 nucleotides are TGTGCCAGCAGCTCCTCCGGGTCGCAGGGCGGGGAGCTGTTTTTT.

The J gene is TRBJ2-7, the V gene TRBV7-2, with D possibly TRBD2 on 6 matching bases. CDR1 is SGHTA, CDR2 FQGNSA, per germline. The CDR3 spans 15 residues. Trimming left V 6 bases short and J 4 bases short, with 19 bases between. The CDR3 protein is CASRGAAGRTYEQYF. Here the CDR3 DNA reads TGTGCCAGCAGAGGGGCGGCGGGGCGGACTTACGAGCAGTACTTC.

A single count supports this clone. The chain links TRBV7-9 to TRBJ2-7, with D uncertain. Germline CDR1 is SEHNR and CDR2 is FQNEAQ (reference sequence). The CDR3 loop spans 12 amino acids. The ends were cut back, 1 base at V and 6 bases at J, with 7 bases in the middle. CDR3 amino acids: CASSLVASEQYF. As DNA, the CDR3 is TGTGCCAGCAGCTTAGTCGCGTCCGAGCAGTACTTC.

The chain combines TRBV2 with TRBJ2-3; maybe TRBD1 (6 bases). Deletions cut 7 bases from V and 3 bases from J, with 11 bases between. CDR1 SNHLY and CDR2 FYNNEI come from the germline V gene. This CDR3 is 13 amino acids long. The CDR3 DNA follows: TGTGCCAGCAACGACAGGCTTACAGATACGCAGTATTTT. Protein product: CASNDRLTDTQYF.

The rearrangement links TRBV28 to TRBJ2-3; TRBD2 aligns across 7 bases. This CDR3 is built from 17 residues. With 6 bases clipped from V and 4 bases from J, the junction kept 16 bases outside the gene matches. Looked up from germline, CDR1 is MDHEN and CDR2 is SYDVKM. The DNA for the CDR3 is TGTGCCAGCAGCCATATAGGAGGGAGCGGGACCCCAGATACGCAGTATTTT. Its protein is CASSHIGGSGTPDTQYF.

The genes are TRBV14 and TRBJ2-1; TRBD2 matches at 13 bases. V shed 3 bases and J 7 bases; nucleotides not matched to a gene: 12. Germline-derived CDR1 and CDR2 are SGHDN and FVKESK. The CDR3 totals 18 residues. CDR3 bases: TGTGCCAGCAGCCATCGGGGGGTACTAGCGGGAGGGTCGAATGAGCAGTTCTTC. This sequence encodes CASSHRGVLAGGSNEQFF.

The chain has TRBV19 and TRBJ2-3, with 10 nucleotides matching TRBD1. The CDR3 runs 12 residues. Germline values: CDR1 LNHDA, CDR2 SQIVND (reference sequence). The V and J ends lost 7 bases and 8 bases, in that order; junction bases with no gene match: 3. CDR3 loop: CASMGQGLTQYF. The DNA for the CDR3 is TGTGCCAGTATGGGACAGGGGCTTACGCAGTATTTT.

The V call is TRBV4-2, the J call TRBJ1-4; the match to TRBD1 covers 8 bases. Germline values: CDR1 LGHNA, CDR2 YNFKEQ. This CDR3 has 15 amino acids. With V trimmed by 2 bases and J by 3 bases, 2 bases remained unmatched. CDR3 region: CASSQYRGANEKLFF. Here the CDR3 DNA reads TGTGCCAGCAGCCAATACAGGGGGGCTAATGAAAAACTGTTTTTT.

The V and J genes are TRBV15 and TRBJ1-6, with 7 bases lining up with TRBD1. J was trimmed by 5 bases and V by 6 bases; bases with no gene match: 7. The germline CDR1 and CDR2 sequences are LNHNV and YYDKDF (reference sequence). This CDR3 is 15 amino acids long. CDR3 sequence (DNA): TGTGCCACCAGAGACTATACAGGGGATAATTCACCCCTCCACTTT. This codes for CATRDYTGDNSPLHF.

The chain has TRBV9 and TRBJ2-7; 8 bases align to TRBD1. V trimming: 0 bases; J trimming: 7 bases; junction bases outside the gene matches: 9. CDR3 length equals 15 residues. Germline lookup yields CDR1 SGDLS and CDR2 YYNGEE. CDR3 residues: CASSVGGQGPMEQYF. DNA for the CDR3: TGTGCCAGCAGCGTAGGTGGACAGGGCCCAATGGAGCAGTACTTC.

This CDR3 is CASSLGQGFHEQYF. The CDR3 DNA sequence: TGTGCCAGCAGCCTCGGACAGGGATTCCACGAGCAGTACTTC. The chain has TRBV14 and TRBJ2-7, with 8 bases that match TRBD1. The CDR3 is 14 amino acids. From germline, CDR1 is SGHDN and CDR2 FVKESK. The trim removed 4 bases at V and 5 bases at J, leaving 7 bases unmatched.

This clone showed up just once. The rearrangement joins TRBV5-6 to TRBJ2-3, with TRBD2 as a possible D gene (6 bases). The CDR3 is 14 residues long. Germline V lookup: CDR1 SGHDT, CDR2 YYEEEE. The V end lost 0 bases, the J end lost 9 bases, and 14 bases lay between the germline ends. Written as DNA, the CDR3 is TGTGCCAGCAGCTTGGCTCCCGGCGCGGGAACGCAGTATTTT. It is translated as CASSLAPGAGTQYF.

In DNA form, the CDR3 reads TGTGCCAGCAGCGTATCCGGGACTAGCGGGAGGGTCTCCTACGAGCAGTACTTC. Translating it yields CASSVSGTSGRVSYEQYF. This chain links TRBV7-3 with TRBJ2-7; TRBD2 matches 16 bases. The CDR3 is made up of 18 amino acids. The germline V gene has CDR1 SGHTA and CDR2 FQGTGA. V trimming: 5 bases; J trimming: 0 bases; junction bases outside the gene matches: 7.

This chain uses TRBV28 with TRBJ1-2, with 8 nucleotides matching TRBD1. The V segment lost 10 bases and the J segment 1 base; nucleotides outside the gene matches: 17. The length of the CDR3 is 17 residues. Germline CDR1 is MDHEN and CDR2 is SYDVKM. CDR3: CATIHPAGTGGNYGYTF. The DNA for the CDR3 is TGTGCCACCATACACCCCGCCGGGACAGGAGGTAACTATGGCTACACCTTC.

V gene TRBV15 combines with J gene TRBJ2-5; the match to TRBD1 covers 9 bases. There are 14 residues in the CDR3. The V gene's germline CDR1 is LNHNV and CDR2 YYDKDF (reference sequence). The V gene end was trimmed by 3 bases and the J gene end by 6 bases; junction bases not matched to a gene: 5. The CDR3 DNA is TGTGCCACCAGCAGGGGACAGGGAGTGAAGACCCAGTACTTC. Protein sequence: CATSRGQGVKTQYF.

This chain connects TRBV19 to TRBJ1-5; TRBD1 agrees at 7 bases. The CDR3 extends over 16 amino acids. V lost 0 bases and J lost 3; bases outside the gene matches: 5. CDR1 and CDR2 (germline): LNHDA, SQIVND (reference sequence). The CDR3 is CASSIDGRGTNQPQHF. In nucleotides, the CDR3 is TGTGCCAGTAGTATAGACGGCAGGGGGACCAATCAGCCCCAGCATTTT.

The chain is built from TRBV19 and TRBJ2-3; 14 nucleotides line up with TRBD2. Germline V gene data show CDR1 as LNHDA and CDR2 as SQIVND (reference sequence). This CDR3 comprises 16 residues. J lost 5 bases, V lost 4 bases, and 5 bases had no gene match. The DNA for the CDR3 is TGTGCCAGTAGTACCAGACTAGCGGGAGGGATAGATACGCAGTATTTT. This codes for CASSTRLAGGIDTQYF.

This chain links TRBV6-5 with TRBJ1-5; D is undetermined. The V gene's germline CDR1 is MNHEY and CDR2 SVGAGI. This CDR3 is 14 amino acids long. V lost 4 bases to trimming and J lost 10 bases, with 17 bases between them. The CDR3 spells CASSLLPGDRPQHF. The CDR3 nucleotides read TGTGCCAGCAGTTTACTCCCGGGAGATCGACCCCAGCATTTT.

V usage is TRBV7-2 and J usage is TRBJ2-1; D perhaps matches TRBD2 (5 bases). The CDR3 runs to 16 residues. V was shortened by 4 bases and J by 4 bases, with 17 bases between the two germline ends. Germline loops: CDR1 SGHTA, CDR2 FQGNSA. The CDR3 nucleotides are TGTGCCAGCAGCTCGTTTCTCGGGGTGGAGTACAATGAGCAGTTCTTC. Amino acids: CASSSFLGVEYNEQFF.

The chain joins TRBV7-3 to TRBJ2-7, with 10 bases that match TRBD1. This CDR3 spans 15 amino acids. The V and J ends lost 4 bases and 3 bases, in that order; junction bases with no gene match: 6. Germline values: CDR1 SGHTA, CDR2 FQGTGA. The CDR3 is CASSSGQGGIYEQYF. DNA of the CDR3: TGTGCCAGCAGCTCCGGACAGGGGGGAATCTACGAGCAGTACTTC.

V is TRBV28 and J is TRBJ2-2; no reliable D call. V gave up 8 bases and J gave up 2 bases, with 9 bases separating them. The CDR3 is 13 residues long. Germline lookup yields CDR1 MDHEN and CDR2 SYDVKM. This chain's CDR3 is CASYMTNTGELFF. CDR3 DNA sequence: TGTGCCAGCTATATGACTAACACCGGGGAGCTGTTTTTT.

The CDR3 DNA follows: TGTGCCACCCGAGGACTAGCGGGAAATGAGCAGTTCTTC. It encodes CATRGLAGNEQFF. The chain has TRBV6-5 and TRBJ2-1, with 12 bases aligning to TRBD2. Germline CDR1 MNHEY, CDR2 SVGAGI. With V trimmed by 10 bases and J by 7 bases, 5 bases remained unmatched. This CDR3 has 13 amino acids.

The gene calls are TRBV10-3 and TRBJ2-7; D might be TRBD1 (6 bases). CDR3 length: 16 residues. Trimming removed 3 bases at V and 5 bases at J, with 20 bases between. Germline assignment: CDR1 ENHRY and CDR2 SYGVKD. CDR3 DNA sequence: TGTGCCATCAGTGACGGACAGCCTTTCCTCGGCAACGAGCAGTACTTC. Translating it yields CAISDGQPFLGNEQYF.